This entry concerns a single T cell receptor beta chain. Its antigen is currently unknown. Primers: 60 Vbeta forward and 13 Jbeta reverse. Clones were sequenced by immunoSEQ multiplex PCR, and TCRdb holds only the in-frame ones, with some missing. The table has roughly 150,000 clones, 73% seen once. The data are from a study of cytomegalovirus exposure and HLA in healthy donors. General study results and limits: As a later analysis showed, a missense DCLRE1C variant was linked to trimming of TCR beta V- and J-genes. The majority of TCR sequences were rare, yet some public TCRs appeared in many donors.

The sample taken for sequencing was PBMCs. The origin of this receptor is a woman between 18 and 29 years old in good health and CMV-seropositive.

Written as DNA, the CDR3 is TGTGCCAGCAGCTTAGTCCCTAGCGTTGCCTACGAGCAGTACTTC. This codes for CASSLVPSVAYEQYF. V and J are TRBV7-2 and TRBJ2-7, with D possibly matching TRBD2 (6 bases). Trimming took 1 base from V and 2 from J, leaving 12 bases between them. In germline, CDR1 is SGHTA, CDR2 FQGNSA. The CDR3 length is 15 residues.